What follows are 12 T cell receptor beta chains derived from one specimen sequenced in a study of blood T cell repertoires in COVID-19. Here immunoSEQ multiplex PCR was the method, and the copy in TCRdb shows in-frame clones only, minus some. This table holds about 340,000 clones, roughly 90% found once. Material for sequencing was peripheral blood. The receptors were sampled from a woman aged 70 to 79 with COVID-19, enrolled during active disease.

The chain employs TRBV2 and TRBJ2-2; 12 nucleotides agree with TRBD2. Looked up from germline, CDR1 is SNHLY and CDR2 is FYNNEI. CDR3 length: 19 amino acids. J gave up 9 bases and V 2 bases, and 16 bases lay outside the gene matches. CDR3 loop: CASSELPSGGASRRRELFF. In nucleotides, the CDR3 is TGTGCCAGCAGTGAACTTCCTAGCGGGGGGGCCTCTAGACGGCGGGAGCTGTTTTTT.

CDR3 in DNA: TGTGCCAGCAGCTTAAGAGCGGATCACTACGAGCAGTACTTC. It translates to CASSLRADHYEQYF. This rearrangement joins TRBV5-5 to TRBJ2-7, with D possibly being TRBD2 (5 bases). The germline V gene has CDR1 SGHKS and CDR2 YYEKEE (reference sequence). Trimming stripped 2 bases from V and 3 bases from J, with 12 bases between. The CDR3 totals 14 residues.

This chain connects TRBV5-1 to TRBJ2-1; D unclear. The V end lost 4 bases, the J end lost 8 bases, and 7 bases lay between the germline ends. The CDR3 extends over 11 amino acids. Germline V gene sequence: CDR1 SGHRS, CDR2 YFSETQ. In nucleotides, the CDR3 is TGCGCCAGCAGCGGAGTGGATGAGCAGTTCTTC. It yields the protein CASSGVDEQFF.

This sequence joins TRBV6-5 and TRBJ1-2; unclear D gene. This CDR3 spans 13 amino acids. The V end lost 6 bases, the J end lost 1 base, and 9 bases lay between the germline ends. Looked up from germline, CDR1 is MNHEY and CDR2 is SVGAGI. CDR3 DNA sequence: TGTGCCAGCAGGGGAGTCAATAACTATGGCTACACCTTC. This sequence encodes CASRGVNNYGYTF.

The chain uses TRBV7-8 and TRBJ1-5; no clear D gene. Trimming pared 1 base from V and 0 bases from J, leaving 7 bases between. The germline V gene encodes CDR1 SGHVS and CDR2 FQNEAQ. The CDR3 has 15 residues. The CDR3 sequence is CASSLVSNSNQPQHF. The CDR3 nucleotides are TGTGCCAGCAGCTTAGTGAGCAATAGCAATCAGCCCCAGCATTTT.

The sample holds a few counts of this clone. The CDR3 reads CASSILPPGTSDEQYF. The CDR3 nucleotides read TGTGCCAGCAGCATCCTCCCACCCGGGACTAGCGACGAGCAGTACTTC. The chain employs TRBV11-2 and TRBJ2-7, with 10 bases that match TRBD2. V was pared by 5 bases and J by 5 bases, with 12 bases of the junction left unmatched. The CDR3 contains 16 residues. The V gene's germline CDR1 is SGHAT and CDR2 FQNNGV.

CDR3 residues: CASSSQTGEGNTIYF. The CDR3 DNA reads TGTGCCAGCAGTTCCCAGACAGGGGAAGGAAACACCATATATTTT. The rearrangement uses TRBV7-2 and TRBJ1-3; 8 bases fit TRBD1. The junction had 8 bases not matched to a gene; V was cut back by 6 bases and J by 4 bases. There are 15 residues in the CDR3. Germline loops: CDR1 SGHTA, CDR2 FQGNSA.

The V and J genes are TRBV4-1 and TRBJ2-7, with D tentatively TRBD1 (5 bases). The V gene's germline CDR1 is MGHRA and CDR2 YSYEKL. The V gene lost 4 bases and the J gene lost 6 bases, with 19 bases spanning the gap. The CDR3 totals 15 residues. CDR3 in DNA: TGCGCCAGCAGCCGAGAGGCGGCAGGGTACGGCGAGCAGTACTTC. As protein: CASSREAAGYGEQYF.

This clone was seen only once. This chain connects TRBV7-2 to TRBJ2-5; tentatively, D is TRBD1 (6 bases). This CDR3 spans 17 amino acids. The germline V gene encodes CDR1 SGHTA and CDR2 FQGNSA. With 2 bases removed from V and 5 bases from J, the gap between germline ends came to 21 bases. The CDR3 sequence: CASSLIGQGSNPETQYF. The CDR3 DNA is TGTGCCAGCAGCTTAATCGGGCAGGGGTCAAACCCCGAGACCCAGTACTTC.

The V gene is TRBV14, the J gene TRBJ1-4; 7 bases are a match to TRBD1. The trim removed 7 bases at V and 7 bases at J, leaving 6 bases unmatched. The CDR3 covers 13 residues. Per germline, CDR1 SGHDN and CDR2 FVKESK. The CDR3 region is CASKKGAGEKLFF. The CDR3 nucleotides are TGTGCCAGCAAAAAGGGGGCAGGTGAAAAACTGTTTTTT. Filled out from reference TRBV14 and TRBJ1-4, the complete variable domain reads EAGVTQFPSHSVIEKGQTVTLRCDPISGHDNLYWYRRVMGKEIKFLLHFVKESKQDESGMPNNRFLAERTGGTYSTLKVQPAELEDSGVYFCASKKGAGEKLFFGSGTQLSVL.

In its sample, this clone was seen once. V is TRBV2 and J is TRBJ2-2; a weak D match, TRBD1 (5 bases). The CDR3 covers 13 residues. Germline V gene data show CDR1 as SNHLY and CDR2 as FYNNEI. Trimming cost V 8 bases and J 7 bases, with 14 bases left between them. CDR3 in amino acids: CASYQGYFGELFF. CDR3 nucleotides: TGTGCCAGCTACCAGGGATATTTCGGGGAGCTGTTTTTT. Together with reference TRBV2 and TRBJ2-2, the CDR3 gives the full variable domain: EPEVTQTPSHQVTQMGQEVILRCVPISNHLYFYWYRQILGQKVEFLVSFYNNEISEKSEIFDDQFSVERPDGSNFTLKIRSTKLEDSAMYFCASYQGYFGELFFGEGSRLTVL.

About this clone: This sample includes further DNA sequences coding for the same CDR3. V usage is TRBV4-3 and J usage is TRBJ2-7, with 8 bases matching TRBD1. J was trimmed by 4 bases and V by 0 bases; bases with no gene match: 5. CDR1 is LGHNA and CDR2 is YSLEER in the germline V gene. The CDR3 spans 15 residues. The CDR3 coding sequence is TGCGCCAGCAGCCAAGATCGGGACAGGTCTTACGAGCAGTACTTC. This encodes CASSQDRDRSYEQYF.